This T cell receptor (beta chain) was obtained from a study of cytomegalovirus exposure and HLA in healthy donors. Study-wide results and limits: The presence/absence work took it that sequencing depth was about the same across donors. Productive rates of about 90% or about 30% were seen for most TCR beta V segments in an earlier analysis. Later on, an analysis showed TCR association rates differing by HLA locus, with DRB1 the most and HLA-C the fewest.

The PCR ran on 60 Vbeta and 13 Jbeta primers. The repertoire was sequenced with immunoSEQ multiplex PCR; TCRdb's copy has only in-frame clones and lacks some. This table has 40,000 or so clones, 68% appearing once. Among the donors, all were healthy bone marrow donors. This clone turned up a few times. Its specificity is not known. The TCR originated in a man between 40 and 49 years old in good health and CMV-seronegative. Sample: PBMCs.

The CDR3 DNA reads TGCAGCGTTCGACAGGGGGCGGACACTGAAGCTTTCTTT. Its protein is CSVRQGADTEAFF. The chain is built from TRBV29-1 and TRBJ1-1; 10 nucleotides agree with TRBD1. Unmatched junction bases numbered 3, after V lost 5 bases and J lost 3 bases. The CDR3 sequence is 13 residues long. Germline loops: CDR1 SQVTM, CDR2 ANQGSEA.